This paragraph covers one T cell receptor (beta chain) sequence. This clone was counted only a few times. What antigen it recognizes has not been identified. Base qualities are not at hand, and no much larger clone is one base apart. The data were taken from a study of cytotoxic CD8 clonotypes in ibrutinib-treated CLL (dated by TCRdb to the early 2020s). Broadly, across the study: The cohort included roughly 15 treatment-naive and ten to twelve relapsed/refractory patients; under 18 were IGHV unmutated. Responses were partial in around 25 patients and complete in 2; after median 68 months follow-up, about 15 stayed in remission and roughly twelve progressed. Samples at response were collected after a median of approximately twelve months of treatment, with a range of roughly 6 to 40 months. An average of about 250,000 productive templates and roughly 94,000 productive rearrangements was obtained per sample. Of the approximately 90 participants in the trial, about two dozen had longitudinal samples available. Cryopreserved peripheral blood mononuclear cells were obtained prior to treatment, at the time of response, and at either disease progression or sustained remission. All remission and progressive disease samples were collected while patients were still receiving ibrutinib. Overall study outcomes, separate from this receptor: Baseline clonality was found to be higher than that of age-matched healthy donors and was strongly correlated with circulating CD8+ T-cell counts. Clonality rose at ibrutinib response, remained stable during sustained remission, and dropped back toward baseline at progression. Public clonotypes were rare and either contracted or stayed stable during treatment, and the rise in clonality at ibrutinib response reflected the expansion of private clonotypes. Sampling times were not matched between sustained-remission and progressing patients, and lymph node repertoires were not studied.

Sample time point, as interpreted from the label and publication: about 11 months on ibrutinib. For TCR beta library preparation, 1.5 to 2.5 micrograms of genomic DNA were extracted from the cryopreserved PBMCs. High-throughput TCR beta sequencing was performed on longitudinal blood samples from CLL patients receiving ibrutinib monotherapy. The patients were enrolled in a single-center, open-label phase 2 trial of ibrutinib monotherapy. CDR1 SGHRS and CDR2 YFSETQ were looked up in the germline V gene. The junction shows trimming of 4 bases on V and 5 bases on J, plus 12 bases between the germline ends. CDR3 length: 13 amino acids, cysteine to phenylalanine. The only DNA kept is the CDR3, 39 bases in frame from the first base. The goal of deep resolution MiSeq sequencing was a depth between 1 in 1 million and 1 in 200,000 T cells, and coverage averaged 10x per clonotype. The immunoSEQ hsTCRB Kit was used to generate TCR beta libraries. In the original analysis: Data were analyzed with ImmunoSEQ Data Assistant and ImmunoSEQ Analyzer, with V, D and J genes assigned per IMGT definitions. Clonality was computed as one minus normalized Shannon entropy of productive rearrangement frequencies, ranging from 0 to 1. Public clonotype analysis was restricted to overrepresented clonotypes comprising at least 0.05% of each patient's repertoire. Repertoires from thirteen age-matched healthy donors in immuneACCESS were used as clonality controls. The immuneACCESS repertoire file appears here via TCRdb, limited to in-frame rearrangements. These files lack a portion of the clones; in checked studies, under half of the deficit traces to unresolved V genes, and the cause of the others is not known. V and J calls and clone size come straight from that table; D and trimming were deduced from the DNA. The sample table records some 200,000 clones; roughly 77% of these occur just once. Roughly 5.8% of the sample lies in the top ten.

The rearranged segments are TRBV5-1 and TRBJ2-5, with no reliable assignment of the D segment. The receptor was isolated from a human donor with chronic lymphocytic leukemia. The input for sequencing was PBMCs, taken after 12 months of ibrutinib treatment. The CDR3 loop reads CASSEHSRETQYF. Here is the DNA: TGCGCCAGCAGCGAACACTCTCGGGAGACCCAGTACTTC.